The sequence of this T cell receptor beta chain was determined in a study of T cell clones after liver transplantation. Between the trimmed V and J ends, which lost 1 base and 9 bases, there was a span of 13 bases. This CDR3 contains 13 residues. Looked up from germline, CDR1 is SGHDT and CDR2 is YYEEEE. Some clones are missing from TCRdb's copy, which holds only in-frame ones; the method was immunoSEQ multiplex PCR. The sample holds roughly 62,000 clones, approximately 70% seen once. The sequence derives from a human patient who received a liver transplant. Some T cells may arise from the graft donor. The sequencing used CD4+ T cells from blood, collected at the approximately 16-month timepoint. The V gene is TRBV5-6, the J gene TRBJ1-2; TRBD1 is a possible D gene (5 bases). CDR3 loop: CASSLIGGGSYTF. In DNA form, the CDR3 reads TGTGCCAGCAGCTTGATTGGGGGAGGGAGCTACACCTTC.